This entry features one T cell receptor beta chain sequence. Germline V gene sequence: CDR1 SGHTA, CDR2 FQGNSA. The V gene lost 1 base and the J gene lost 4 bases, with 25 bases spanning the gap. CDR3 length equals 19 residues. The data are from a study of spatial heterogeneity in lung cancer. Time point reported: blood at routine non-recurrence follow-up after resection. Frozen PBMC, nontumor lung or tumor provided whole RNA, which was sequenced unsorted. TCRdb passed the 5' RACE reads through MiXCR, listing each CDR3 protein once. Among 95,000 to 130,000 distinct CDR3 sequences, more than 9% were seen once, and the ten largest hold 16%.

The V and J genes are TRBV7-2 and TRBJ1-2; possible D gene TRBD1, 6 bases. The receptor's source is a male donor with early-stage non-small cell lung cancer. This specimen was PBMCs, taken at follow-up. The CDR3: CASSLVRRFEDRPPYGYTF. The CDR3 region has the DNA TGTGCCAGCAGCTTAGTCAGACGATTTGAGGACAGACCCCCCTATGGCTACACCTTC.